Each of the 9 T cell receptor beta chains below was sequenced from the same sample in a study of Tregs in tolerant kidney transplant recipients. Recipients received nonmyeloablative bone marrow transplants from related graft donors, with transient mixed chimerism. Sequencing was performed with immunoSEQ multiplex PCR; in TCRdb, only in-frame clones are kept and a portion is missing. Its clone listing holds approximately 30,000 clones. Sequencing used CD4+ T cells from blood (PBMCs), obtained 24 months after the transplant. The receptors were sampled from a human patient who received a combined kidney and bone marrow transplant. Certain T cells may be donor cells from the graft.

The CDR3 is CASSLYRGGDTQYF. The sequenced CDR3 bases are TGCGCCAGCAGCTTGTACAGGGGGGGAGATACG. The chain uses TRBV5-1 and TRBJ2-3, with D maybe TRBD1 (8 bases). The read is 3 residues too short to cover the CDR3 end, so that end is filled in from the germline J gene. CDR1 is SGHRS and CDR2 is YFSETQ in the germline V gene. The CDR3 has 14 amino acids. The ends were cut back, 1 base at V and 5 bases at J, with 11 bases in the middle.

CDR3 DNA, as far as it was read: TGTGCCAGCTCACCACCGGGGCTAGCGGGAGTAAAAGAGACC. This codes for CASSPPGLAGVKET. In full, the CDR3 reads CASSPPGLAGVKETQYF. The J gene is TRBJ2-5, the V gene TRBV18; 10 bases fit TRBD2. From the germline J gene comes the end of the CDR3, since the read stops 3 residues before it. The germline gives CDR1 KGHSH, CDR2 LQKENI. V lost 0 bases, J lost 3 bases, and 7 bases stayed unmatched. The CDR3 sequence is 17 residues long.

Remarks on this clone: The CDR3 is cut off 3 residues early in the read; its end comes from the germline J gene. J is TRBJ1-1 and V is TRBV5-1; no firm D call. The V and J ends lost 5 bases and 0 bases respectively, with 14 bases between them. The CDR3 covers 15 residues. The germline V gene encodes CDR1 SGHRS and CDR2 YFSETQ. Here the CDR3 reads CASRFYEAMNTEAFF. The CDR3 bases that were read are TGCGCCAGCAGGTTTTATGAGGCCATGAACACTGAA.

Regarding this clone: The read ends 3 residues early relative to the CDR3; the germline J gene fills the gap. The chain recombines TRBV7-9 with TRBJ1-4; D unclear. CDR1 and CDR2 (germline): SEHNR, FQNEAQ (reference sequence). V shed 5 bases and J shed 3 bases, with 13 bases lying between them. The CDR3 is 15 amino acids. CDR3 bases read: TGTGCCAGCAGCATCCGACGGACTTCTAATGAAAAA. It is translated as CASSIRRTSNEK. The entire CDR3 sequence reads CASSIRRTSNEKLFF.

The DNA read from the CDR3 is TGCAGCGTTGAAGATCAAGCGGGCGCCTACGAG. It is translated as CSVEDQAGAYE. The full CDR3 sequence reads CSVEDQAGAYEQYF. The chain employs TRBV29-1 and TRBJ2-7; D may be TRBD2 (6 bases). The read is 3 residues too short to cover the CDR3 end, so that end is filled in from the germline J gene. CDR1 and CDR2 (germline): SQVTM, ANQGSEA. The CDR3 is 14 amino acids. V lost 0 bases and J 2 bases, leaving 11 bases between the germline ends.

On this clone: The missing CDR3 end, 3 residues past where the read stops, is filled in from the germline J gene. The rearrangement uses TRBV18 and TRBJ1-5; the D gene is possibly TRBD1 (6 bases). The germline V gene has CDR1 KGHSH and CDR2 LQKENI. The CDR3 is 16 amino acids. V was clipped by 2 bases and J by 2 bases, with 13 bases between them. The CDR3 DNA, read in part, is TGTGCCAGCTCACCAACCGGGACAATAGGCAATCAGCCC. This codes for CASSPTGTIGNQP. The full CDR3 protein reads CASSPTGTIGNQPQHF.

In the case of this clone: The CDR3 end falls 3 residues outside the read, so it is completed with the germline J gene. The rearrangement links TRBV20-1 to TRBJ1-4, with 9 bases identical to TRBD1. The V segment lost 2 bases and the J segment 5 bases; nucleotides outside the gene matches: 3. There are 14 residues in the CDR3. Germline-derived CDR1 and CDR2 are DFQATT and SNEGSKA (reference sequence). CDR3 in amino acids: CSARRDRENEKLFF. CDR3 bases read: TGCAGTGCTAGAAGGGACAGGGAAAATGAAAAA.

With regard to this clone: Sequencing ends 3 residues short of the CDR3 end; the germline J gene provides the rest. The V and J genes are TRBV10-3 and TRBJ2-1; TRBD1 matches 9 bases. CDR1 and CDR2 (germline): ENHRY, SYGVKD. The ends lost 8 bases at V and 8 bases at J; junction bases unmatched: 4. The CDR3 runs 12 residues. The CDR3 bases that were read are TGTGCCATCCAACAGGGGGCACATGAG. It codes for CAIQQGAHE. From start to end, the CDR3 is CAIQQGAHEQFF.

Notes on this clone: The read terminates 3 residues before the CDR3 end, so the remaining end is supplied by the germline J gene. This chain uses TRBV19 with TRBJ2-1; unclear D gene. Germline values: CDR1 LNHDA, CDR2 SQIVND (reference sequence). Trimming shortened V by 3 bases and J by 3 bases, and 12 bases separated the two germline ends. The CDR3 sequence is 15 residues long. The covered CDR3 bases are TGTGCCAGTAGTATCTGGGCTACCGTCTACAATGAG. Translating gives CASSIWATVYNE. The full-length CDR3 reads as CASSIWATVYNEQFF. Full variable domain (missing parts from reference TRBV19 and TRBJ2-1): DGGITQSPKYLFRKEGQNVTLSCEQNLNHDAMYWYRQDPGQGLRLIYYSQIVNDFQKGDIAEGYSVSREKKESFPLTVTSAQKNPTAFYLCASSIWATVYNEQFFGPGTRLTVL.